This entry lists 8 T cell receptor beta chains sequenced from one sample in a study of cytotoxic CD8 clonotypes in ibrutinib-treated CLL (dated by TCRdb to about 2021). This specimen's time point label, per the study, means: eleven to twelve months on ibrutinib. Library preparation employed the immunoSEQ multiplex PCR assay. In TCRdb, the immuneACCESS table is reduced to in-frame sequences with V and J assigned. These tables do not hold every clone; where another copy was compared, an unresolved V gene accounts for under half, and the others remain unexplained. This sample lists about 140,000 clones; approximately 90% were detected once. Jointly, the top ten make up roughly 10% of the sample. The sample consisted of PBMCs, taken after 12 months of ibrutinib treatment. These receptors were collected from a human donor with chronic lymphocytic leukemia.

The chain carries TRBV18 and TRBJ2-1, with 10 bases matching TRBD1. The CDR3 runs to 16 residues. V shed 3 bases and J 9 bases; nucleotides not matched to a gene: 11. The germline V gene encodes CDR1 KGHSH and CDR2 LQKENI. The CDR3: CASSPLSPGQGLEQFF. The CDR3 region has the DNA TGTGCCAGCTCACCTTTATCCCCGGGACAGGGGCTTGAGCAGTTCTTC.

The CDR3, as DNA: TGTGCCAGCTCACCAATCAGTGGTGGCGACACTGAAGCTTTCTTT. The encoded protein is CASSPISGGDTEAFF. The gene calls are TRBV18 and TRBJ1-1; no reliable D call. The CDR3 covers 15 residues. CDR1 is KGHSH and CDR2 is LQKENI in the germline V gene. Trimming stripped 2 bases from V and 3 bases from J, with 13 bases between.

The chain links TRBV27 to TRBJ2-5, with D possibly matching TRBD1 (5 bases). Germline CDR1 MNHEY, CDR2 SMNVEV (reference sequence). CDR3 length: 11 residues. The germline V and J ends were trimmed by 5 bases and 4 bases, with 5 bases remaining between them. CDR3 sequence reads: CASSQGETQYF. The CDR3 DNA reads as TGTGCCAGCAGTCAGGGAGAGACCCAGTACTTC.

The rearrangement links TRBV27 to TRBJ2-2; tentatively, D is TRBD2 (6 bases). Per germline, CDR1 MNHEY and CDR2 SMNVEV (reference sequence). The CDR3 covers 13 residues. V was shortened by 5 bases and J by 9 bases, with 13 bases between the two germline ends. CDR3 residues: CASSRDWGRELFF. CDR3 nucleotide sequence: TGTGCCAGCAGTCGGGACTGGGGCCGGGAGCTGTTTTTT.

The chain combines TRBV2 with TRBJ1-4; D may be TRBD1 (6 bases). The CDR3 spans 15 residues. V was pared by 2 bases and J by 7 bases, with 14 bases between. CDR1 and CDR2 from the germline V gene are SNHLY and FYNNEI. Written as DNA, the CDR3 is TGTGCCAGCAGTGAAACGAGGGGGGCTGGTGAAAAACTGTTTTTT. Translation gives CASSETRGAGEKLFF.

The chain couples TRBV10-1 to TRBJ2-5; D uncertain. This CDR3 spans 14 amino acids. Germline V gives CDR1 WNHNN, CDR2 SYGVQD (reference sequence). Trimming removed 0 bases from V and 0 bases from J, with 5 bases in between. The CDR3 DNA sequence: TGCGCCAGCAGTGAGTCGGCGTACCAAGAGACCCAGTACTTC. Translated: CASSESAYQETQYF.

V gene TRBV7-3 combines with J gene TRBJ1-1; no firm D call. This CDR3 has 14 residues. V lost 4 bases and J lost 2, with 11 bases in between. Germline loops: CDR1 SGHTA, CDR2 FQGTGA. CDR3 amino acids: CASSSRRGNTEAFF. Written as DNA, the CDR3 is TGTGCCAGCAGCTCGCGTAGAGGTAACACTGAAGCTTTCTTT.

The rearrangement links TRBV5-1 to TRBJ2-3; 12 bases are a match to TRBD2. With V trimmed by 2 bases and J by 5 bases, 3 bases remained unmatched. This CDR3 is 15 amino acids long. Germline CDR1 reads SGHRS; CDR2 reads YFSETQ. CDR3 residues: CASSFRTSGVDTQYF. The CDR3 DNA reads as TGCGCCAGCAGCTTTCGGACTAGCGGGGTAGATACGCAGTATTTT.